This T cell receptor beta chain was found in a study of OX40 agonist ivuxolimab in advanced cancers. Background on the study: Three patients had partial responses: one hepatocellular carcinoma, two cutaneous melanoma.

The germline V gene has CDR1 GTSNPN and CDR2 SVGIG (reference sequence). V gave up 0 bases and J gave up 1 base; unmatched junction bases: 13. The CDR3 is made up of 18 amino acids. The data were produced by immunoSEQ multiplex PCR, yet TCRdb's version contains in-frame clones alone and is incomplete. This sample carries tens of thousands of clones, around 86% of them seen once, and the ten largest clones take about 0.3%. This clone was seen only once. The V call is TRBV30, the J call TRBJ1-1; TRBD1 matches at 8 bases. The sequencing used CD4+ or CD8+ T cells sorted from blood, collected in a trial of the OX40 agonist ivuxolimab. The TCR was taken from an adult with an advanced solid tumor such as melanoma, head and neck, liver or kidney cancer. CDR3 sequence: CAWSVWGGQGTGNTEAFF. The CDR3 coding sequence is TGTGCCTGGAGTGTATGGGGCGGGCAAGGGACAGGGAACACTGAAGCTTTCTTT.